This TCR beta chain was identified in a study of blood T cell repertoires in COVID-19. As for the study in general: The United States, Italy and Spain supplied acute and convalescent COVID-19 samples. Sample material is recorded as cDNA or gDNA derived from T cells, B-cell-depleted T cells, or PBMCs.

This clone was seen just once. Libraries were prepared by immunoSEQ multiplex PCR; TCRdb keeps only in-frame clonotypes and omits some of them. The sample carries fewer than 45,000 clones, about nine tenths recorded once. Germline CDR1 and CDR2: SEHNR and FQNEAQ (reference sequence). The CDR3 consists of 14 residues. The V end lost 2 bases, the J end lost 4 bases, and 9 bases lay between the germline ends. The sequencing sample was made of peripheral blood. This clonotype was sampled from a human donor in a cohort sampled during active COVID-19. This chain links TRBV7-9 with TRBJ2-1; D gene uncertain. CDR3 loop: CASSLLARYNEQFF. The CDR3 DNA is TGTGCCAGCAGCTTACTTGCGAGGTACAATGAGCAGTTCTTC.